This entry is about one T cell receptor beta chain. The CDR3 extends over 15 amino acids. The V end was cut by 4 bases, the J end by 0 bases, with 8 bases between. Germline loops: CDR1 SGDLS, CDR2 YYNGEE. The record originates from a study of T cell responses to AZD1222 COVID-19 vaccine. Study-level background: Combined were second doses at about 4 or about 12 weeks.

Sequencing used immunoSEQ multiplex PCR; TCRdb keeps in-frame clones, though not all of them. The table records 140,000 to 150,000 clones, 80% to 90% of them present only once. The specimen was peripheral blood, collected on day 0 of AZD1222 vaccination. The TCR sequence derives from an adult in good health. This chain joins TRBV9 and TRBJ2-6, with unresolved D. The CDR3: CASSTDISGANVLTF. For the CDR3, the DNA is TGTGCCAGCAGCACCGACATCTCTGGGGCCAACGTCCTGACTTTC. Filled out from reference TRBV9 and TRBJ2-6, the complete variable domain reads DSGVTQTPKHLITATGQRVTLRCSPRSGDLSVYWYQQSLDQGLQFLIQYYNGEERAKGNILERFSAQQFPDLHSELNLSSLELGDSALYFCASSTDISGANVLTFGAGSRLTVL.